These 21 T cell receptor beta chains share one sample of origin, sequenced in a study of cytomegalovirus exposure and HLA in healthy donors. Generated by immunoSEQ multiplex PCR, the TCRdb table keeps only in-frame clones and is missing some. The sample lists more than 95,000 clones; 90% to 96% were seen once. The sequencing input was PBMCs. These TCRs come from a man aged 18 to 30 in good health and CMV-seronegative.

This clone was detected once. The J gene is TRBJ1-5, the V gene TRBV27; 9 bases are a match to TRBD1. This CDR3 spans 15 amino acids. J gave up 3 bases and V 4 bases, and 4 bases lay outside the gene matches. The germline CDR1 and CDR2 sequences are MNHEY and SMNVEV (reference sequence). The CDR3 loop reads CASSSGQGINQPQHF. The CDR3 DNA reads TGTGCCAGCAGTTCCGGACAGGGGATCAATCAGCCCCAGCATTTT.

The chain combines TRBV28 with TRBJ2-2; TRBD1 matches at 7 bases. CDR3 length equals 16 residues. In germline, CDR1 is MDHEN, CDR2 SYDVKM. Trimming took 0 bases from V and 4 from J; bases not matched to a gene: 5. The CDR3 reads CASSLWDRQGTGELFF. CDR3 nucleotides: TGTGCCAGCAGTTTATGGGACAGGCAGGGCACCGGGGAGCTGTTTTTT.

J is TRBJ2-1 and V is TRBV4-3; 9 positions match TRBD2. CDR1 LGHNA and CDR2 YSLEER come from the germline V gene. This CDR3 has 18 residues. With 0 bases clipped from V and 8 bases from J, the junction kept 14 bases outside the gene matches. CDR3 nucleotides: TGCGCCAGCAGCCAAGAACTAGTAATCTTAGCGGGAGTTGATGAGCAGTTCTTC. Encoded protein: CASSQELVILAGVDEQFF.

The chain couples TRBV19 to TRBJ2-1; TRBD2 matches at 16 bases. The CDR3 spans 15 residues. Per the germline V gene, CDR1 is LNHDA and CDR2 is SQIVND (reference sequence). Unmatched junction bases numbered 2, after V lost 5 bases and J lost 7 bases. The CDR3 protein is CASSAGLAGGNEQFF. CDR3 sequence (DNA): TGTGCCAGTAGTGCGGGACTAGCGGGAGGGAATGAGCAGTTCTTC.

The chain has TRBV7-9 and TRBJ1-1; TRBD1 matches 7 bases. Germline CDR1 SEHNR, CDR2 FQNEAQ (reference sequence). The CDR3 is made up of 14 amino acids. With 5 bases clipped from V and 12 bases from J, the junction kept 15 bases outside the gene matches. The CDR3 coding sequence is TGTGCCAGCAGCCCGGGACAGCCCCCTCCCGGGACTTTCTTT. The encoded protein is CASSPGQPPPGTFF. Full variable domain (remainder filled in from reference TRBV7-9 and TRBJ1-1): DTGVSQNPRHKITKRGQNVTFRCDPISEHNRLYWYRQTLGQGPEFLTYFQNEAQLEKSRLLSDRFSAERPKGSFSTLEIQRTEQGDSAMYLCASSPGQPPPGTFFGQGTRLTVV.

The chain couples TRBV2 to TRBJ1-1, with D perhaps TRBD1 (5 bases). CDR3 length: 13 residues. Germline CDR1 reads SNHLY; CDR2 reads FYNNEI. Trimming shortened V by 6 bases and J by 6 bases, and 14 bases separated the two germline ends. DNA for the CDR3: TGTGCCAGCAGAGATTCTCGGGGGGCTGAAGCTTTCTTT. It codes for CASRDSRGAEAFF.

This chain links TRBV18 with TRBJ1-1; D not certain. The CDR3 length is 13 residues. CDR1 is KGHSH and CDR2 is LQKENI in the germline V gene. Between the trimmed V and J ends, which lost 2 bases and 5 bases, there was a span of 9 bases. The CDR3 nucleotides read TGTGCCAGCTCACCAATACTGCTAACTGAAGCTTTCTTT. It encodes CASSPILLTEAFF.

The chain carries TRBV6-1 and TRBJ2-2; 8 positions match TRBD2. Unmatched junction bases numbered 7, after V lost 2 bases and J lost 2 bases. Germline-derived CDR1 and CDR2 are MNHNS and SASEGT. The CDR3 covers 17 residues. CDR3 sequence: CASSEPGVAGNTGELFF. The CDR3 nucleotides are TGTGCCAGCAGTGAACCCGGGGTAGCGGGAAACACCGGGGAGCTGTTTTTT.

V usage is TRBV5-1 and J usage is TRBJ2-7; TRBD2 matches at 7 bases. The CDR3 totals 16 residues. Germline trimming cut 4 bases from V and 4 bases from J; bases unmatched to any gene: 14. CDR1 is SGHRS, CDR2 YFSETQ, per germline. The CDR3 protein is CASSPGMGGTSYEQYF. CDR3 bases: TGCGCCAGCAGCCCGGGGATGGGGGGGACCTCTTACGAGCAGTACTTC.

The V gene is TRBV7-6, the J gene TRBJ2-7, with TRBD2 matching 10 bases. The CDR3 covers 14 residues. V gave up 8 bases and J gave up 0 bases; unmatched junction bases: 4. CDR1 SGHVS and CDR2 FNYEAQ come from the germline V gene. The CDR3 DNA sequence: TGTGCCAGCGGACTAGCGGCCAGCTCCTACGAGCAGTACTTC. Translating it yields CASGLAASSYEQYF.

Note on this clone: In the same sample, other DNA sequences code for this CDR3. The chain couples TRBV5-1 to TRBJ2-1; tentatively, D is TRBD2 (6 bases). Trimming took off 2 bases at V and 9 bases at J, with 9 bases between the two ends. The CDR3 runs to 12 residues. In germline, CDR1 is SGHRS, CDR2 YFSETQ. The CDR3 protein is CASSFGGGEQFF. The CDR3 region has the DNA TGCGCCAGCAGCTTCGGGGGTGGTGAGCAGTTCTTC.

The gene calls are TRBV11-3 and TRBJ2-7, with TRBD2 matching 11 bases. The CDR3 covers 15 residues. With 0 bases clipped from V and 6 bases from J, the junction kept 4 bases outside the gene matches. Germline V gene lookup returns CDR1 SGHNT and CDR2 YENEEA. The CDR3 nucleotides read TGTGCCAGCAGCTTAGAAACTAGCGGGAGTTCCGAGCAGTACTTC. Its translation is CASSLETSGSSEQYF.

CDR3 loop: CASSVDSTYEQYF. The CDR3 DNA reads as TGTGCCAGCAGCGTAGACTCGACCTACGAGCAGTACTTC. This chain uses TRBV9 with TRBJ2-7; D uncertain. Germline V lookup: CDR1 SGDLS, CDR2 YYNGEE. The ends were cut back, 0 bases at V and 2 bases at J, with 6 bases in the middle. This CDR3 is 13 amino acids long.

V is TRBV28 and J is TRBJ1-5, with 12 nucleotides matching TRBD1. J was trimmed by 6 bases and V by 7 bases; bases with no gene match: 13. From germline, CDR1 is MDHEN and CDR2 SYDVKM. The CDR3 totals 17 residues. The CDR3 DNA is TGTGCCAGCAATTTCCTTATTGGGACAGGGGGCGGTCAGCCCCAGCATTTT. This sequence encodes CASNFLIGTGGGQPQHF.

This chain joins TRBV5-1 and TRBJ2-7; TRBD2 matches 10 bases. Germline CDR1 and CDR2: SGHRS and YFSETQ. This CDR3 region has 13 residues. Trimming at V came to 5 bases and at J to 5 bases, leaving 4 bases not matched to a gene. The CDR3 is CASRASGGNEQYF. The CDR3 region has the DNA TGCGCCAGCAGGGCTAGCGGGGGAAACGAGCAGTACTTC.

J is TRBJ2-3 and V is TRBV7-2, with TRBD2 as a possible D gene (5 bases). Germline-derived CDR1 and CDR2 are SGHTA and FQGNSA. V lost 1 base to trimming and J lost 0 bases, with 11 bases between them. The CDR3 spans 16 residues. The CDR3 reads CASSLGTPTSTDTQYF. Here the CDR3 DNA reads TGTGCCAGCAGCTTAGGGACTCCAACTAGCACAGATACGCAGTATTTT.

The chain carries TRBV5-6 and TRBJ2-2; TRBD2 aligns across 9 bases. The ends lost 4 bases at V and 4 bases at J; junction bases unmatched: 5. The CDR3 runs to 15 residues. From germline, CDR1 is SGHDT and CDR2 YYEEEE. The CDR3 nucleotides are TGTGCCAGCAGCCGCGGACTAGCGTTCACCGGGGAGCTGTTTTTT. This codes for CASSRGLAFTGELFF.

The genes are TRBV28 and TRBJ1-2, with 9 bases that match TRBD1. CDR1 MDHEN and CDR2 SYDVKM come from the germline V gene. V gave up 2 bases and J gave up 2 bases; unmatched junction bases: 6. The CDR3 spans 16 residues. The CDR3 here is CASSLTGTGLNYGYTF. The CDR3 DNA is TGTGCCAGCAGTTTAACCGGGACAGGGCTCAACTATGGCTACACCTTC.

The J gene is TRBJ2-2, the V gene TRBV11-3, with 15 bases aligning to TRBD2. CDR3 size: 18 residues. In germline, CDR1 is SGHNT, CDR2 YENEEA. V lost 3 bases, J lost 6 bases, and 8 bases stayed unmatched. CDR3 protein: CASSFWTSGRAPPGELFF. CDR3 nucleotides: TGTGCCAGCAGCTTCTGGACTAGCGGGAGGGCCCCCCCCGGGGAGCTGTTTTTT.

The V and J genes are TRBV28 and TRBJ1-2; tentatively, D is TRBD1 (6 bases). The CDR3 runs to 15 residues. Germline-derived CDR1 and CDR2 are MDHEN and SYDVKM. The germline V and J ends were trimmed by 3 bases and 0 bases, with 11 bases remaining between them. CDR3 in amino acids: CASSFQGTTNYGYTF. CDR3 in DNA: TGTGCCAGCAGTTTTCAGGGGACTACTAACTATGGCTACACCTTC.

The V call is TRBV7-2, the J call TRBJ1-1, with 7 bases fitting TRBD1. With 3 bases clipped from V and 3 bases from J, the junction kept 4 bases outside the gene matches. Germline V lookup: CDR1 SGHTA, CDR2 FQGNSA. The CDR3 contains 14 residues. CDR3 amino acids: CASSFKTGHTEAFF. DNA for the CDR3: TGTGCCAGCAGCTTTAAGACAGGGCACACTGAAGCTTTCTTT. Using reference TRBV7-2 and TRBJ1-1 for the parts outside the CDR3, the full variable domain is GAGVSQSPSNKVTEKGKDVELRCDPISGHTALYWYRQSLGQGLEFLIYFQGNSAPDKSGLPSDRFSAERTGGSVSTLTIQRTQQEDSAVYLCASSFKTGHTEAFFGQGTRLTVV.